The present T cell receptor (beta chain) was sequenced within a study of cytomegalovirus exposure and HLA in healthy donors (TCRdb year 2017). In the study overall: A later analysis indicated that the 130 or so validation repertoires were generated on the platform also employed for the roughly 650 repertoires of the first cohort. A separate validation cohort of some 130 different subjects was used in addition to the roughly 700-subject first cohort. The study was designed to test whether signatures of past pathogen exposure could be identified by cataloging public T cell receptors. To predict cytomegalovirus infection status, the study brought together high-throughput TCR immunosequencing, statistical association of individual TCRs with disease status, and machine learning.

Notes on this clone: Its antigen is currently not known. Qualities for individual bases were not recorded, and no much larger clone is one base off.

The donors were included in the validation cohort of 120 subjects, a group kept apart from the roughly 690-subject first cohort. The germline ends are 13 bases apart after V is trimmed by 3 bases and J by 8 bases. CDR1 and CDR2 were assigned from the germline V gene as MDHEN and SYDVKM. The CDR3 measures 13 amino acids from cysteine to phenylalanine. CDR3 DNA only is kept here, 39 bases in frame from base 1. Library preparation used the immunoSEQ multiplex PCR assay. The original methods were these. A statistical classification framework was built for diagnosing cytomegalovirus status from the catalog of TCR beta chain sequences. TCRdb took over this immuneACCESS table, retaining in-frame rearrangements with V and J assigned. Such tables are incomplete; in checked studies, under half of the missing clones stem from an unresolved V gene, and the remainder is unexplained. That table is the source of V, J and clone size, and D and trimming were worked out from the DNA. This sample gives about 360,000 clones in total; approximately 90% of them show up just once. The ten largest clones represent over 0.75% of the sample.

The study at large found these results: The authors suggested that the approach could potentially be generalized to other disease states and immunological phenotypes. Most TCR sequences were observed very rarely across donors, whereas some public TCRs were present in many individuals. A later analysis lacked HLA typing for the validation cohort, so it scored co-occurrence in that cohort across all 120 repertoires. A later analysis found that TCRs clustered in the first cohort also tended to co-occur in the approximately 120 validation repertoires, with roughly 95% of cluster scores above 0. A total of around 150 TCR beta chains were listed by the study as associated with cytomegalovirus. A few of the identified cytomegalovirus-associated TCR beta chains were confirmed in vitro to be specific for cytomegalovirus antigens. The classifier was reported to diagnose cytomegalovirus status with high specificity and sensitivity in both the original and validation cohorts.

Specimen: PBMCs. The TCR comes from a woman aged 18-29 years in good health and CMV-seronegative. The rearranged chain carries TRBV28 and TRBJ1-2; the D gene lacks a confident call. The sequence in DNA is TGTGCCAGCAGTTTCTTTCAGAACACCGGCTACACCTTC. Its protein reads: CASSFFQNTGYTF.